This T cell receptor (beta chain) comes out of a study of neurological immune-mediated disorders. Findings and limits, study-wide: The expanded clones of different subjects shared no CDR3 amino acid sequences (suggesting private repertoires in all groups).

In this sample, this clonotype turned up many times. Its antigen is not identified. 5'RACE with 10-nucleotide random UMIs produced the cDNA. From the 5' RACE reads, TCRdb called clonotypes with MiXCR, one entry per CDR3 protein. The sample has 50,000 or so distinct CDR3 sequences, over 15% seen once; the top ten hold approximately 4%. The unsorted libraries were generated from a total of 2 million PBMCs, which had been stored in RNAlater at -80 C. This CDR3 spans 17 amino acids. Looked up from germline, CDR1 is LGHNA and CDR2 is YNFKEQ. The germline V and J ends were trimmed by 0 bases and 4 bases, with 17 bases remaining between them.

Sequencing was done on a sample of PBMCs. The TCR was taken from a man aged 55 to 69 in good health. V usage is TRBV4-2 and J usage is TRBJ2-3; D might be TRBD1 or TRBD2, each matching 5 bases. In DNA form, the CDR3 reads TGTGCCAGCAGCCAAGATCCGTCGGGGCCTCTGCCAGATACGCAGTATTTT. Encoded protein: CASSQDPSGPLPDTQYF.